The 6 T cell receptor beta chains reported below all come from one sample, sequenced in a study of T cells after posttransplantation cyclophosphamide. Using immunoSEQ multiplex PCR, the repertoire was profiled, and TCRdb retains in-frame clones only, with some absent. The sample shows roughly 4,500 clones, approximately 80% of them seen only once. Busulfan-fludarabine conditioning, marrow transplant, and cyclophosphamide on days +3 and +4 were administered. The material sequenced was PBMCs, taken 29 days after a stem cell transplant with posttransplant cyclophosphamide. The receptors come from a male patient in his fifties who received an allogeneic stem cell transplant from an unrelated donor, was CMV-positive, and had acute GVHD only. A share of the T cells may be of graft donor origin.

V gene TRBV11-3 combines with J gene TRBJ2-3, with 9 bases aligning to TRBD2. This CDR3 region has 16 residues. CDR1 and CDR2 from the germline V gene are SGHNT and YENEEA. Losses at the gene ends were 3 bases for V and 1 base for J; bases not matched to a gene: 5. Written as DNA, the CDR3 is TGTGCCAGCAGCTTCCGTAGCGGGAGAGGCACAGATACGCAGTATTTT. It codes for CASSFRSGRGTDTQYF.

This clone was counted between two and nine times. This chain connects TRBV7-3 to TRBJ2-5, with D unresolved. Trimming stripped 4 bases from V and 4 bases from J, with 31 bases between. The germline CDR1 and CDR2 sequences are SGHTA and FQGTGA. The CDR3 consists of 20 residues. CDR3 region: CASSYIVWSFSCPFRETQYF. For the CDR3, the DNA is TGTGCCAGCAGCTATATCGTCTGGTCTTTTTCGTGCCCATTCAGAGAGACCCAGTACTTC. Supplemented by reference TRBV7-3 and TRBJ2-5, the full variable domain reads GAGVSQTPSNKVTEKGKYVELRCDPISGHTALYWYRQSLGQGPEFLIYFQGTGAADDSGLPNDRFFAVRPEGSVSTLKIQRTERGDSAVYLCASSYIVWSFSCPFRETQYFGPGTRLLVL.

The chain uses TRBV7-6 and TRBJ2-3; the D gene is possibly TRBD2 (6 bases). The germline V gene encodes CDR1 SGHVS and CDR2 FNYEAQ. The CDR3 length is 16 residues. V dropped 5 bases and J dropped 0 bases, with 15 bases sitting between them. The DNA for the CDR3 is TGTGCCAGCAGCCTGCGCCTCGGGGGTAGCACAGATACGCAGTATTTT. Translated: CASSLRLGGSTDTQYF.

V is TRBV6-5 and J is TRBJ2-3; no definite D call. Germline CDR1 MNHEY, CDR2 SVGAGI. The CDR3 runs to 14 residues. Trimming cost V 7 bases and J 2 bases, with 13 bases left between them. The CDR3 DNA sequence: TGTGCCAGCACCAAATCGCGGCCCACAGATACGCAGTATTTT. Its protein is CASTKSRPTDTQYF.

This clone occurred once. This chain uses TRBV5-4 with TRBJ2-2; D is ambiguous. V was clipped by 0 bases and J by 2 bases, with 11 bases between them. Germline CDR1 reads SGHNT; CDR2 reads YYREEE (reference sequence). The length of the CDR3 is 16 residues. The CDR3 sequence: CASSLGGQLNTGELFF. The CDR3 DNA is TGTGCCAGCAGCTTGGGCGGTCAGTTAAACACCGGGGAGCTGTTTTTT.

V gene TRBV19 combines with J gene TRBJ2-2; D perhaps matches TRBD1 (5 bases). With 5 bases removed from V and 2 bases from J, the gap between germline ends came to 9 bases. The CDR3 totals 14 residues. Per germline, CDR1 LNHDA and CDR2 SQIVND (reference sequence). CDR3: CASSHWGNTGELFF. The CDR3 DNA reads TGTGCCAGTAGTCACTGGGGCAACACCGGGGAGCTGTTTTTT.